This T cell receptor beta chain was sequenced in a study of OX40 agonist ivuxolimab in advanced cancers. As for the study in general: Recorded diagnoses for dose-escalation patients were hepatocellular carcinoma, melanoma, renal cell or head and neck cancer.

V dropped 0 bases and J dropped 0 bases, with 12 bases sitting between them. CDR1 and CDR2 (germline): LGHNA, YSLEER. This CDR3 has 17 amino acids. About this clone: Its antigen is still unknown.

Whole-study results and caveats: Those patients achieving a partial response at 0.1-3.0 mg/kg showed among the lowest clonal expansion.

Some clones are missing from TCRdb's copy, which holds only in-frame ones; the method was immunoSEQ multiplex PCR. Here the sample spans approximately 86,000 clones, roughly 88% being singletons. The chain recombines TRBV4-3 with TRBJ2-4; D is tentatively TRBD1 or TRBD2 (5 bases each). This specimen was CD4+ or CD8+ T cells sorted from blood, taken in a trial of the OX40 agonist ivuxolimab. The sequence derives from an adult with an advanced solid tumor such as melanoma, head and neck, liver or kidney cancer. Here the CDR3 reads CASSQEGVGGAKNIQYF. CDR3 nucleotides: TGCGCCAGCAGCCAAGAAGGGGTAGGAGGAGCCAAAAACATTCAGTACTTC.